The present entry profiles one TCR beta chain with its context. These data belong to a study of blood T cell repertoires in COVID-19. Overall study: COVID-19 samples from acute and convalescent phases originated in the United States, Italy and Spain. In each case, the material was cDNA or gDNA derived from T cells, B-cell-depleted T cells, or PBMCs.

The V gene's germline CDR1 is LNHDA and CDR2 SQIVND (reference sequence). The CDR3 spans 15 residues. The ends lost 4 bases at V and 0 bases at J; junction bases unmatched: 0. Authors' methods: Nucleated cell counts were estimated from reference gene primer amplification. TCRdb's copy holds only in-frame clones and misses some; the assay was immunoSEQ multiplex PCR. V, J and clone size were drawn from that table, and D and trimming were deduced from the DNA. Of about 97,000 clones in the sample, 85% to 90% were seen once. The sequence derives from a human donor in a cohort sampled during active COVID-19. The chain is built from TRBV19 and TRBJ2-1; TRBD2 aligns across 10 bases. Sequencing was carried out using peripheral blood. CDR3 amino acids: CASSRLAGSYNEQFF. DNA of the CDR3: TGTGCCAGTAGTAGACTAGCGGGCTCCTACAATGAGCAGTTCTTC.